These T cell receptor beta chains were read from a single sample in a study of early T cells in non-severe SARS-CoV-2 infection. TCRdb redid the calling of the 5' RACE reads with MiXCR, one entry per CDR3 protein. The sample lists about 31,000 distinct CDR3 sequences; around 7% were seen once. The sequencing used whole blood, collected at baseline. Every receptor here comes from an adult who was a healthcare worker with PCR-confirmed SARS-CoV-2 infection or an uninfected control (not recorded which). Both conserved end residues are part of each CDR3. The D gene is left open where the match is weak. Clone size is given for some rows only: seen once, a few or many times, or a class if the clone is expanded.

d_call clone_size j_call v_call cdr3_nt cdr3_aa
TRBD1 - TRBJ2-7 TRBV7-8 TGTGCCAGCAGCTTAGCGGCAGGGGGCGACGAGCAGTACTTC CASSLAAGGDEQYF
- - TRBJ2-1 TRBV7-9 TGTGCCAGCAGCCAGTCGGAGGCGCGGGGTCCCCGAGGTTCGAATGAGCAGTTCTTC CASSQSEARGPRGSNEQFF
- many TRBJ2-7 TRBV5-1 TGCGCCAGCAGCTTGGCCGGGACACAATACGAGCAGTACTTC CASSLAGTQYEQYF
- few TRBJ1-5 TRBV7-3 TGTGCCAGCAGCTTAACGCCAGGGGTAGATCAGCCCCAGCATTTT CASSLTPGVDQPQHF
- many TRBJ2-2 TRBV18 TGTGCCAGCTCACCTCTGGCCGGGGAGCTGTTTTTT CASSPLAGELFF
- many TRBJ2-5 TRBV28 TGTGCCAGCAGTCCATTACAACCACTGTACCAAGAGACCCAGTACTTC CASSPLQPLYQETQYF
- few TRBJ2-5 TRBV20-1 TGCAGTGCAGGGGCCGGGGAGACCCAGTACTTC CSAGAGETQYF
- many TRBJ2-7 TRBV7-2 TGTGCCAGCAGCTTAGTCGGGTCCACGAGCTCCTACGAGCAGTACTTC CASSLVGSTSSYEQYF
- - TRBJ2-5 TRBV14 TGTGCCAGCAGCCGAGTGGGGGGCTCGGAGACCCAGTACTTC CASSRVGGSETQYF
- - TRBJ2-5 TRBV5-6 TGTGCCAGCAGCTTGGTCCAGGGTGTGGGGCAAGAGACCCAGTACTTC CASSLVQGVGQETQYF
- - TRBJ2-6 TRBV4-3 TGCGCCAGCAGCCAGTTAGAGGAATTTGGGGCCAACGTCCTGACTTTC CASSQLEEFGANVLTF
- many TRBJ1-5 TRBV29-1 TGCAGCGTTGCCCAGGGACTCAATCAGCCCCAGCATTTT CSVAQGLNQPQHF
- few TRBJ1-1 TRBV6-2/TRBV6-3 TGTGCCAGCAGACCCCCGGCTAGGGGAATGAACACTGAAGCTTTCTTT CASRPPARGMNTEAFF
TRBD1 many TRBJ1-2 TRBV7-2 TGTGCCAGCAGCCCCGACAGGGTACAGGAAGGCTACACCTTC CASSPDRVQEGYTF
- many TRBJ2-1 TRBV7-2 TGTGCCAGCAGCGAGTCGGCGGAGCAGTTGAATGAGCAGTTCTTC CASSESAEQLNEQFF
TRBD1 many TRBJ1-5 TRBV6-5 TGTGCCAGCAGTCGAGGGACAGGGGATCAGCCCCAGCATTTT CASSRGTGDQPQHF
TRBD2 - TRBJ2-1 TRBV7-2 TGTGCCAGCAGCCCACTAGCGGGAGGCAACAATGAGCAGTTCTTC CASSPLAGGNNEQFF
- few TRBJ2-6 TRBV6-5 TGTGCCAGCAGTTACTCCTGGGGTTTAGATACTGGGGCCAACGTCCTGACTTTC CASSYSWGLDTGANVLTF
- few TRBJ1-6 TRBV7-2 TGTGCCAGCAGCCTCACCGAGACAGTGTATAATTCACCCCTCCACTTT CASSLTETVYNSPLHF
- many TRBJ1-1 TRBV27 TGTGCCAGCAGTTGGACAGAGAACACTGAAGCTTTCTTT CASSWTENTEAFF
TRBD2 few TRBJ2-5 TRBV28 TGTGCCAGCAGTGCGACTAGCGATGGGGTCGAGACCCAGTACTTC CASSATSDGVETQYF
- - TRBJ2-3 TRBV7-6 TGTGCCAGCAGCTCACCGACCTTCGATACGCAGTATTTT CASSSPTFDTQYF
TRBD2 few TRBJ2-1 TRBV2 TGTGCCAGCAGCGTAGCGGGAGGGCCCTATGAGCAGTTCTTC CASSVAGGPYEQFF
- medium-sized TRBJ2-5 TRBV5-6 TGTGCCAGCAGCTTGTGGGGGACGTCGCATCACCAAGAGACCCAGTACTTC CASSLWGTSHHQETQYF
- many TRBJ2-5 TRBV11-2 TGTGCCAGCAGCTCCGGGACTGGGGAGACCCAGTACTTC CASSSGTGETQYF
- - TRBJ2-2 TRBV3-1 TGTGCCAGCAGCCGAGCAGGGACAATGGACACCGGGGAGCTGTTTTTT CASSRAGTMDTGELFF
- few TRBJ2-3 TRBV7-3 TGTGCCAGCAGCTTAAGCTGGGCTGGCACAGATACGCAGTATTTT CASSLSWAGTDTQYF
TRBD1 many TRBJ2-2 TRBV27 TGTGCCAGCAGTTCGGACAGGGTTTCGTACACCGGGGAGCTGTTTTTT CASSSDRVSYTGELFF
- many TRBJ2-2 TRBV6-5 TGTGCCAGCAGTTACTCCTTTACGAACACCGGGGAGCTGTTTTTT CASSYSFTNTGELFF
TRBD2 many TRBJ2-1 TRBV20-1 TGCAGTGCTAACCCCCTGGGTAGCGGGAGTGCAGATGAGCAGTTCTTC CSANPLGSGSADEQFF
- many TRBJ1-1 TRBV4-3 TGCGCCAGCAGCTTGGGATCGAACACTGAAGCTTTCTTT CASSLGSNTEAFF
- few TRBJ2-1 TRBV5-4 TGTGCCAGCAGTAATGTGGGGAATGAGCAGTTCTTC CASSNVGNEQFF
- - TRBJ2-3 TRBV5-4 TGTGCCAGCAGCTCGCGACTAACCTCAGATACGCAGTATTTT CASSSRLTSDTQYF
- few TRBJ2-3 TRBV9 TGTGCCAGCAGCGTAGATGGGAGCACAGATACGCAGTATTTT CASSVDGSTDTQYF
TRBD2 many TRBJ2-1 TRBV6-2/TRBV6-3 TGTGCCAGCAGCCAACTAGCGCGAGGACACAATGAGCAGTTCTTC CASSQLARGHNEQFF
TRBD1 few TRBJ1-1 TRBV20-1 TGCAGTGCCCCGGGGGCAGGGGGCGCGTTCGAAGCTTTCTTT CSAPGAGGAFEAFF
- many TRBJ2-4 TRBV9 TGTGCCAGCAGCGAGGGGGGATCCAAAAACATTCAGTACTTC CASSEGGSKNIQYF
- - TRBJ2-1 TRBV6-4 TGTGCCGGACTTTGGGGGGAGAGTAGAAATGAGCAGTTCTTC CAGLWGESRNEQFF
- many TRBJ2-5 TRBV4-2 TGTGCCAGCAGCCAAGATTGGCAGGTACAAGAGACCCAGTACTTC CASSQDWQVQETQYF
TRBD1 - TRBJ2-1 TRBV12-3/TRBV12-4 TGTGCCAGCAGTTCGGACAGGGAAGTATGGCGTGAGCAGTTCTTC CASSSDREVWREQFF
TRBD1 many TRBJ1-6 TRBV5-1 TGCGCCAGCAGCCGGGGGACAGCTAATTCACCCCTCCACTTT CASSRGTANSPLHF
- few TRBJ1-2 TRBV7-2 TGTGCCAGCAGCTTAGACAGGGTAGCTGGCTACACCTTC CASSLDRVAGYTF
TRBD2 medium-sized TRBJ2-4 TRBV18 TGTGCCAGCTCACCACCGCTAGCGGGGGGCTCCAAAAACATTCAGTACTTC CASSPPLAGGSKNIQYF
TRBD2 - TRBJ2-6 TRBV28 TGTGCCAGCAGTCACGCGACTAGCGGGAGTGGGGCCAACGTCCTGACTTTC CASSHATSGSGANVLTF
- many TRBJ1-2 TRBV30 TGTGCCTGGAACCAAATCGTGGCTGGCTACACCTTC CAWNQIVAGYTF
- - TRBJ2-7 TRBV5-1 TGCGCCAGCAGCTTGGCCCCAGGGTCCTCCTACGAGCAGTACTTC CASSLAPGSSYEQYF
- few TRBJ1-2 TRBV19 TGTGCCAGTAGTATAGACCACGGTCCGACATATGGCTACACCTTC CASSIDHGPTYGYTF